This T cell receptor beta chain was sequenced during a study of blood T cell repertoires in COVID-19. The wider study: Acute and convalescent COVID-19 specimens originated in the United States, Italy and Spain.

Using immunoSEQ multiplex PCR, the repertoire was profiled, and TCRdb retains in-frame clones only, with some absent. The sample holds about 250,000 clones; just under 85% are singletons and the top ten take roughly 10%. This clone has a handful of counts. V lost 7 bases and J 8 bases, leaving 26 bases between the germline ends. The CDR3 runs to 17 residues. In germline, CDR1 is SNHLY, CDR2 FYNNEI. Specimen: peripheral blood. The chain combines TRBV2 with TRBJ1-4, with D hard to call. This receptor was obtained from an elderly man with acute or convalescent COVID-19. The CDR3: CASKAVVYPQREEKLFF. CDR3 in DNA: TGTGCCAGCAAGGCGGTTGTGTACCCGCAGCGGGAGGAAAAACTGTTTTTT.